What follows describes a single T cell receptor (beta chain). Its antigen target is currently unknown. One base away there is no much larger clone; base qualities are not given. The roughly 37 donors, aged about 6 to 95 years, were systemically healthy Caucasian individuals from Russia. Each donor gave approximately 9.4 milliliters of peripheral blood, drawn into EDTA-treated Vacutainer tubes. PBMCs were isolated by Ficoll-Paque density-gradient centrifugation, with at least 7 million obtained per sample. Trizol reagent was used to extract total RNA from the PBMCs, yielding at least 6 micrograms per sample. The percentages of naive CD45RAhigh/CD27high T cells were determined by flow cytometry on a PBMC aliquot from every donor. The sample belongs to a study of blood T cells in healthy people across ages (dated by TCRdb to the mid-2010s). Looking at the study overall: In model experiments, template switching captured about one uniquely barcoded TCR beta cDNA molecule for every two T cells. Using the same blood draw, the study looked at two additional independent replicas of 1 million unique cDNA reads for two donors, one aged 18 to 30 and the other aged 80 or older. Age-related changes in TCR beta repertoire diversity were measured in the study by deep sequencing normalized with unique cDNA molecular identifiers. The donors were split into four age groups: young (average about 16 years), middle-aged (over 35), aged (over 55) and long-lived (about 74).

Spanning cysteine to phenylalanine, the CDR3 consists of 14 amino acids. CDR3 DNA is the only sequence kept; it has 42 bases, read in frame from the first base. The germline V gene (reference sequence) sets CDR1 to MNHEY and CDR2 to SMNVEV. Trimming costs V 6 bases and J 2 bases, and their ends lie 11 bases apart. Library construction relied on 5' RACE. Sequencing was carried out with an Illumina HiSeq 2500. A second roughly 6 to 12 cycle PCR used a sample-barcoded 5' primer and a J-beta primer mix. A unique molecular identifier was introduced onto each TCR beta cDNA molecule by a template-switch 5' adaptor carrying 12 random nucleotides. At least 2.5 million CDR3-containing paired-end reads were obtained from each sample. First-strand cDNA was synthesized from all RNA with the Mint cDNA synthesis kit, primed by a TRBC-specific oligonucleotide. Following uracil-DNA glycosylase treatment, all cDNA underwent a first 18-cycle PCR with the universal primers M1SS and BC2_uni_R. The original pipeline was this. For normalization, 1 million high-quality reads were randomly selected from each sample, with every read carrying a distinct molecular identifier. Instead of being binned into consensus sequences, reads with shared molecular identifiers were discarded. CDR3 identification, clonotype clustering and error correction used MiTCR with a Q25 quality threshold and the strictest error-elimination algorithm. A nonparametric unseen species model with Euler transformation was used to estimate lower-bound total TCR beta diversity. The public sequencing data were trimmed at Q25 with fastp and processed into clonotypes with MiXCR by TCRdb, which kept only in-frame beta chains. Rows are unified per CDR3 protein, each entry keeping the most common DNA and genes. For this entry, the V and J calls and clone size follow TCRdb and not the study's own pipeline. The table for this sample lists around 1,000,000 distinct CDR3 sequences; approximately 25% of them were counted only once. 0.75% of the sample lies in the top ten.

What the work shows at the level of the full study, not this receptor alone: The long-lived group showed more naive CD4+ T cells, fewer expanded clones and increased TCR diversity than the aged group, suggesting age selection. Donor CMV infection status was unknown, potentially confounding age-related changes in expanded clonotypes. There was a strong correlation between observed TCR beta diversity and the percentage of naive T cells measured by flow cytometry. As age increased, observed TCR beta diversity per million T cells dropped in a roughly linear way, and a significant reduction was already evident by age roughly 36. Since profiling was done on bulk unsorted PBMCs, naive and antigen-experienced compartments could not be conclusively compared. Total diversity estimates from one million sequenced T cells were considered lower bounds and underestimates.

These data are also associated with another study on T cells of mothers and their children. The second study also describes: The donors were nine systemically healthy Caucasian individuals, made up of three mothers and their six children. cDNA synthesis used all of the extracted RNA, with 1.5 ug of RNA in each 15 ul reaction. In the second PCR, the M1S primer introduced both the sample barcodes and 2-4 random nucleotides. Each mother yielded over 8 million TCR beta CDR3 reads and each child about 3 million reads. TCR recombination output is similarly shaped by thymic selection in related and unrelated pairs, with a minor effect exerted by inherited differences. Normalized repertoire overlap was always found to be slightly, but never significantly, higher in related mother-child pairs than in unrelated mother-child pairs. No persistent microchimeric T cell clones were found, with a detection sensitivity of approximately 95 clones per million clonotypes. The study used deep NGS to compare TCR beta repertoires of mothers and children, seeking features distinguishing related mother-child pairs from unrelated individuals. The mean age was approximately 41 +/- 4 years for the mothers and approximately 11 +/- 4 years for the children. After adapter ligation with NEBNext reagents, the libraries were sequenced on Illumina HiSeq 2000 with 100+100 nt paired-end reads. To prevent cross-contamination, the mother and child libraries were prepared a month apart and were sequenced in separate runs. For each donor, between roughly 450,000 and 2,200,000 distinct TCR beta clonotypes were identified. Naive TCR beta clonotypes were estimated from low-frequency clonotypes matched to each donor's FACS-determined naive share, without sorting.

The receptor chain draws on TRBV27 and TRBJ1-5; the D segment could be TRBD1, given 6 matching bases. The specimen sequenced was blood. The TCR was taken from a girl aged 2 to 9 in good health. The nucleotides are TGTGCCAGCAGGCAACAGGGACGCAATCAGCCCCAGCATTTT. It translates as CASRQQGRNQPQHF.